The 14 T cell receptor beta chains given below trace back to one sample, sequenced in a study of beta chain features in type 1 diabetes listed by TCRdb under 2018. The library was prepared using the immunoSEQ multiplex PCR assay. The entire amount of isolated RNA was reverse transcribed using the High Capacity cDNA Reverse Transcription Kit, so the sequenced TCRB transcripts were expressed ones. TCRdb took over this immuneACCESS table, retaining in-frame rearrangements with V and J assigned. Such tables are incomplete; in checked studies, under half of the missing clones stem from an unresolved V gene, and the remainder is unexplained. Across this sample there are under 500,000 clones, with 30% seen only once. The top ten hold 0.065% of the sample. The sample comprised naive CD4+ T cells from blood. What this sample's cell subset or site label stands for: true naive CD4+ T cells. Receptors were obtained from a man between 18 and 29 years old in good health.

J is TRBJ2-3 and V is TRBV9, with 11 bases that match TRBD2. Losses at the gene ends were 3 bases for V and 4 bases for J; bases not matched to a gene: 4. This CDR3 spans 15 amino acids. Germline values: CDR1 SGDLS, CDR2 YYNGEE. For the CDR3, the DNA is TGTGCCAGCAGCGCGACTAGCGGGGCTTCAGATACGCAGTATTTT. Its translation: CASSATSGASDTQYF.

In its sample, this clone was seen a few times. V usage is TRBV7-9 and J usage is TRBJ1-2; D may be TRBD1 (5 bases). CDR1 and CDR2 (germline): SEHNR, FQNEAQ (reference sequence). V lost 2 bases and J 2 bases, leaving 15 bases between the germline ends. The CDR3 contains 16 residues. CDR3 amino acids: CASSLTLSGTNYGYTF. In nucleotides, the CDR3 is TGTGCCAGCAGCTTAACCCTATCCGGGACGAACTATGGCTACACCTTC.

The genes are TRBV5-5 and TRBJ2-1; D remains ambiguous. V shed 0 bases and J shed 1 base, with 8 bases lying between them. Germline assignment: CDR1 SGHKS and CDR2 YYEKEE (reference sequence). There are 15 residues in the CDR3. The DNA of the CDR3 is TGTGCCAGCAGCTTGGCTAGTGGGTCCTACAATGAGCAGTTCTTC. It encodes CASSLASGSYNEQFF.

This clone was counted only a few times. V is TRBV18 and J is TRBJ2-1, with 12 bases identical to TRBD2. Germline loops: CDR1 KGHSH, CDR2 LQKENI. This CDR3 has 15 amino acids. After removal of 6 bases from V and 3 bases from J, the junction contained 3 bases not matched to a gene. CDR3 protein: CASSELAGGYNEQFF. The CDR3 nucleotides read TGTGCCAGCTCCGAACTAGCGGGAGGCTACAATGAGCAGTTCTTC.

In its sample, this clone was seen a few times. The chain recombines TRBV29-1 with TRBJ2-3, with D maybe TRBD2 (6 bases). From germline, CDR1 is SQVTM and CDR2 ANQGSEA. V lost 4 bases and J 5 bases, leaving 16 bases between the germline ends. The CDR3 consists of 14 residues. DNA for the CDR3: TGCAGCGTTGCCCTGGGAGGCCGGGGAGATACGCAGTATTTT. It codes for CSVALGGRGDTQYF.

There are a few counts of this clone. The rearrangement uses TRBV4-3 and TRBJ2-1; 11 bases are a match to TRBD2. V dropped 4 bases and J dropped 0; count of bases not matched to a gene: 11. From germline, CDR1 is LGHNA and CDR2 YSLEER. This CDR3 contains 19 residues. CDR3 nucleotides: TGCGCCAGCAGCCGAGCTAGCGGGAGGTACCCGAGCTCCTACAATGAGCAGTTCTTC. It codes for CASSRASGRYPSSYNEQFF.

CDR3 sequence (DNA): TGTGCCAGCAGTCATCTAGGAGGGGATACGCAGTATTTT. The encoded protein is CASSHLGGDTQYF. V and J are TRBV25-1 and TRBJ2-3, with a possible D match to TRBD2 (6 bases). With 5 bases removed from V and 6 bases from J, the gap between germline ends came to 12 bases. Germline CDR1 reads MGHDK; CDR2 reads SYGVNS. The CDR3 is made up of 13 amino acids. Looking up the rest from reference TRBV25-1 and TRBJ2-3 gives the full variable domain: EADIYQTPRYLVIGTGKKITLECSQTMGHDKMYWYQQDPGMELHLIHYSYGVNSTEKGDLSSESTVSRIRTEHFPLTLESARPSHTSQYLCASSHLGGDTQYFGPGTRLTVL.

V gene TRBV25-1 combines with J gene TRBJ1-2, with TRBD1 matching 8 bases. V lost 5 bases, J lost 7 bases, and 15 bases stayed unmatched. The CDR3 has 16 amino acids. The germline gives CDR1 MGHDK, CDR2 SYGVNS. CDR3 DNA sequence: TGTGCCAGCAGTCACCAAACCGGGGACAGGACCAGTGGCTACACCTTC. Its protein is CASSHQTGDRTSGYTF.

The chain joins TRBV6-5 to TRBJ2-7; D is uncertain. The length of the CDR3 is 13 residues. V lost 6 bases, J lost 2 bases, and 11 bases lay in between. Germline assignment: CDR1 MNHEY and CDR2 SVGAGI. CDR3 sequence (DNA): TGTGCCAGCAGCGCCCACACGACCTACGAGCAGTACTTC. This codes for CASSAHTTYEQYF.

The chain joins TRBV9 to TRBJ2-5; perhaps TRBD1 as D (6 bases). The CDR3 extends over 13 amino acids. V was clipped by 6 bases and J by 1 base, with 10 bases between them. Germline V lookup: CDR1 SGDLS, CDR2 YYNGEE. CDR3 DNA: TGTGCCAGCAACAGGGTGCCCCAAGAGACCCAGTACTTC. It specifies CASNRVPQETQYF.

This clone was found a few times. The CDR3 spells CASSREVYNEQFF. The DNA of the CDR3 is TGTGCCAGCTCACGAGAGGTCTACAATGAGCAGTTCTTC. The rearrangement uses TRBV18 and TRBJ2-1; D remains unclear. V lost 4 bases and J lost 3, with 7 bases in between. The CDR3 consists of 13 residues. The germline V gene has CDR1 KGHSH and CDR2 LQKENI.

This rearrangement joins TRBV18 to TRBJ2-5; D gene uncertain. CDR3 length: 12 amino acids. CDR1 KGHSH and CDR2 LQKENI come from the germline V gene. V was clipped by 2 bases and J by 3 bases, with 4 bases between them. CDR3: CASSPEEETQYF. The CDR3 bases are TGTGCCAGCTCACCAGAGGAAGAGACCCAGTACTTC.

The genes are TRBV10-3 and TRBJ2-1, with 8 bases that match TRBD2. Germline V CDR1 and CDR2: ENHRY, SYGVKD. This CDR3 comprises 15 residues. The V segment lost 8 bases and the J segment 6 bases; nucleotides outside the gene matches: 12. Here the CDR3 reads CAISPTSASGNEQFF. The CDR3 bases are TGTGCCATCTCGCCGACTAGCGCTTCGGGCAATGAGCAGTTCTTC.

The chain is built from TRBV7-6 and TRBJ2-3; no definite D call. Germline V gene lookup returns CDR1 SGHVS and CDR2 FNYEAQ. V shed 0 bases and J shed 5 bases, with 9 bases lying between them. There are 14 residues in the CDR3. The CDR3 DNA is TGTGCCAGCAGCTTAGCACCCCGGATAGATACGCAGTATTTT. Translated: CASSLAPRIDTQYF.